The 22 T cell receptor beta chains listed next were all sequenced from one sample in a study of T cell changes during pregnancy in multiple sclerosis. Profiling relied on immunoSEQ multiplex PCR, and the TCRdb table lists in-frame clones only, not all of them. The sample holds 30,000 or so clones, roughly nine tenths seen once. The material was CD4+ T cells from peripheral blood mononuclear cells, obtained in the second trimester of pregnancy. Receptor source: a female donor in good health, enrolled as a control in a pregnancy study.

The chain couples TRBV11-2 to TRBJ1-6; D not certain. The V and J ends lost 1 base and 6 bases respectively, with 7 bases between them. CDR3 length: 14 amino acids. Germline CDR1 and CDR2: SGHAT and FQNNGV. The CDR3 loop reads CASSLGQANSPLHF. CDR3 in DNA: TGTGCCAGCAGCTTAGGCCAGGCTAATTCACCCCTCCACTTT.

The chain joins TRBV5-1 to TRBJ1-1, with D unresolved. This CDR3 has 15 residues. The germline gives CDR1 SGHRS, CDR2 YFSETQ. V was trimmed by 0 bases and J by 1 base, leaving 10 bases between them. The DNA for the CDR3 is TGCGCCAGCAGCTTGGTCCCGGGGAAGAACACTGAAGCTTTCTTT. Residues: CASSLVPGKNTEAFF.

The V gene is TRBV14, the J gene TRBJ2-5, with 8 bases identical to TRBD1. V shed 1 base and J 5 bases; nucleotides not matched to a gene: 6. This CDR3 has 15 residues. Per the germline V gene, CDR1 is SGHDN and CDR2 is FVKESK. CDR3: CASSQGQGAWETQYF. The DNA of the CDR3 is TGTGCCAGCAGCCAAGGCCAGGGGGCCTGGGAGACCCAGTACTTC.

The chain couples TRBV5-4 to TRBJ1-3; TRBD1 is a possible D gene (6 bases). There are 15 residues in the CDR3. Germline-derived CDR1 and CDR2 are SGHNT and YYREEE (reference sequence). V was cut by 4 bases and J by 2 bases, with 13 bases left in between. This CDR3 is CASSRGGGPGNTIYF. The CDR3 bases are TGTGCCAGCAGCCGGGGGGGCGGTCCTGGAAACACCATATATTTT.

This clone was found a few times. J is TRBJ2-2 and V is TRBV6-5, with 7 bases identical to TRBD2. This CDR3 contains 13 residues. Germline CDR1 and CDR2: MNHEY and SVGAGI. J was trimmed by 6 bases and V by 2 bases; bases with no gene match: 0. The CDR3 coding sequence is TGTGCCAGCAGTTACGGACTAGCCGGGGAGCTGTTTTTT. This sequence encodes CASSYGLAGELFF.

The genes are TRBV29-1 and TRBJ2-4; TRBD2 agrees at 15 bases. Unmatched junction bases numbered 4, after V lost 4 bases and J lost 6 bases. This CDR3 spans 15 amino acids. In germline, CDR1 is SQVTM, CDR2 ANQGSEA. The CDR3 protein is CSVGWTSGGGNIQYF. CDR3 bases: TGCAGCGTTGGATGGACTAGCGGGGGGGGAAACATTCAGTACTTC.

V gene TRBV6-5 combines with J gene TRBJ2-7; tentatively, D is TRBD2 (6 bases). Trimming cost V 8 bases and J 0 bases, with 17 bases left between them. The V gene's germline CDR1 is MNHEY and CDR2 SVGAGI. CDR3 length: 15 residues. The chain's CDR3 is CASALDGGGSYEQYF. The CDR3 DNA is TGTGCCAGCGCCTTGGACGGGGGAGGCTCCTACGAGCAGTACTTC.

The chain has TRBV19 and TRBJ1-2, with 7 bases that match TRBD1. The CDR3 loop spans 15 amino acids. With V trimmed by 1 base and J by 6 bases, 8 bases remained unmatched. From germline, CDR1 is LNHDA and CDR2 SQIVND (reference sequence). CDR3 protein: CASSIAIHDRDGYTF. The CDR3 DNA reads TGTGCCAGTAGTATAGCGATACACGACAGGGATGGCTACACCTTC.

The genes are TRBV12-5 and TRBJ1-5; 8 bases are shared with TRBD1. The CDR3 is 16 amino acids. The junction had 6 bases not matched to a gene; V was cut back by 5 bases and J by 0 bases. Germline values: CDR1 LGHNT, CDR2 FRNRAP. The CDR3 DNA sequence: TGTGCTAGTGGTAACGGACAGGGAAATAGCAATCAGCCCCAGCATTTT. It specifies CASGNGQGNSNQPQHF.

This clone was detected only once. The chain recombines TRBV7-6 with TRBJ2-3, with 10 bases identical to TRBD2. V shed 4 bases, J shed 2 bases, and the junction held 6 bases outside the gene matches. The CDR3 runs 16 residues. From germline, CDR1 is SGHVS and CDR2 FNYEAQ. The chain's CDR3 is CASSSRTSGHTDTQYF. CDR3 nucleotides: TGTGCCAGCAGCTCACGGACTAGCGGACACACAGATACGCAGTATTTT.

The chain has TRBV30 and TRBJ2-7; maybe TRBD2 (5 bases). The V and J ends lost 2 bases and 2 bases respectively, with 7 bases between them. The germline V gene has CDR1 GTSNPN and CDR2 SVGIG (reference sequence). This CDR3 region has 12 residues. The CDR3 region is CAWSHGAYEQYF. The CDR3, as DNA: TGTGCCTGGAGTCACGGGGCCTACGAGCAGTACTTC.

V is TRBV30 and J is TRBJ2-3; TRBD2 matches 10 bases. The CDR3 is 16 residues long. Germline V gene sequence: CDR1 GTSNPN, CDR2 SVGIG (reference sequence). After removal of 3 bases from V and 1 base from J, the junction contained 7 bases not matched to a gene. CDR3 nucleotide sequence: TGTGCCTGGAGCCCTCCAGCGGGGGGGCGCACAGATACGCAGTATTTT. Translation: CAWSPPAGGRTDTQYF.

The chain uses TRBV7-9 and TRBJ1-2; no firm D call. The length of the CDR3 is 12 residues. Germline V gives CDR1 SEHNR, CDR2 FQNEAQ (reference sequence). The ends were cut back, 8 bases at V and 5 bases at J, with 12 bases in the middle. The CDR3 sequence is CASGPPGYGYTF. CDR3 in DNA: TGTGCCAGCGGGCCCCCGGGATATGGCTACACCTTC.

The genes are TRBV6-5 and TRBJ2-5; tentatively, D is TRBD2 (6 bases). CDR1 and CDR2 from the germline V gene are MNHEY and SVGAGI. CDR3 length: 15 amino acids. V dropped 2 bases and J dropped 5 bases, with 15 bases sitting between them. The CDR3 region is CASSYRGVAAETQYF. CDR3 DNA sequence: TGTGCCAGCAGTTACCGTGGGGTAGCGGCTGAGACCCAGTACTTC.

The chain couples TRBV5-8 to TRBJ2-3, with 15 nucleotides matching TRBD2. V lost 3 bases and J lost 8; bases outside the gene matches: 10. The germline V gene has CDR1 SGHTS and CDR2 YDEGEE. This CDR3 has 17 amino acids. CDR3 protein: CASSSGLAGGTAGTQYF. The CDR3 region has the DNA TGTGCCAGCAGCTCCGGACTAGCGGGGGGGACTGCGGGTACGCAGTATTTT.

V usage is TRBV25-1 and J usage is TRBJ1-5; 9 bases are shared with TRBD1. V shed 6 bases and J 0 bases; nucleotides not matched to a gene: 9. This CDR3 is 17 amino acids long. Germline V CDR1 and CDR2: MGHDK, SYGVNS. The CDR3 sequence: CASSRKGTGISNQPQHF. The CDR3 nucleotides are TGTGCCAGCAGCCGAAAAGGGACAGGGATTAGCAATCAGCCCCAGCATTTT.

This chain connects TRBV19 to TRBJ1-5, with D possibly being TRBD1 (6 bases). V was cut by 5 bases and J by 1 base, with 18 bases left in between. CDR1 LNHDA and CDR2 SQIVND come from the germline V gene (reference sequence). CDR3 length: 17 amino acids. This CDR3 is CASSVGLGRGSNQPQHF. CDR3 nucleotides: TGTGCCAGTAGTGTCGGGTTGGGGAGGGGGAGCAATCAGCCCCAGCATTTT.

This sequence joins TRBV29-1 and TRBJ2-5; D gene unclear. Germline CDR1 SQVTM, CDR2 ANQGSEA. The CDR3 contains 10 residues. With 6 bases removed from V and 5 bases from J, the gap between germline ends came to 7 bases. CDR3 in amino acids: CSVHTETQYF. Here the CDR3 DNA reads TGCAGCGTCCACACGGAGACCCAGTACTTC.

This clone was seen just once. The J gene is TRBJ2-3, the V gene TRBV14; D call uncertain. From germline, CDR1 is SGHDN and CDR2 FVKESK. Trimming took off 0 bases at V and 2 bases at J, with 12 bases between the two ends. This CDR3 has 16 amino acids. For the CDR3, the DNA is TGTGCCAGCAGCCAAGAAAGACGGGTCGCCACAGATACGCAGTATTTT. Amino acid sequence: CASSQERRVATDTQYF.

The rearrangement uses TRBV4-2 and TRBJ2-7; no reliable D call. This CDR3 contains 14 residues. Germline V gene lookup returns CDR1 LGHNA and CDR2 YNFKEQ. V was shortened by 0 bases and J by 1 base, with 7 bases between the two germline ends. The CDR3 DNA is TGTGCCAGCAGCCAAGATAGACTTTCCTACGAGCAGTACTTC. This codes for CASSQDRLSYEQYF.

The CDR3 region has the DNA TGTGCCAGCAGTTTAGGCAGGAACACTGAAGCTTTCTTT. Its translation is CASSLGRNTEAFF. The rearrangement joins TRBV28 to TRBJ1-1, with D unresolved. The germline V gene encodes CDR1 MDHEN and CDR2 SYDVKM. The CDR3 contains 13 residues. V was clipped by 2 bases and J by 1 base, with 5 bases between them.

The V gene is TRBV5-6, the J gene TRBJ1-1; D is ambiguous. V lost 0 bases, J lost 0 bases, and 6 bases lay in between. The CDR3 extends over 14 amino acids. Germline CDR1 SGHDT, CDR2 YYEEEE. CDR3 sequence reads: CASSLGSVNTEAFF. In DNA, the CDR3 is TGTGCCAGCAGCTTGGGGTCGGTGAACACTGAAGCTTTCTTT.